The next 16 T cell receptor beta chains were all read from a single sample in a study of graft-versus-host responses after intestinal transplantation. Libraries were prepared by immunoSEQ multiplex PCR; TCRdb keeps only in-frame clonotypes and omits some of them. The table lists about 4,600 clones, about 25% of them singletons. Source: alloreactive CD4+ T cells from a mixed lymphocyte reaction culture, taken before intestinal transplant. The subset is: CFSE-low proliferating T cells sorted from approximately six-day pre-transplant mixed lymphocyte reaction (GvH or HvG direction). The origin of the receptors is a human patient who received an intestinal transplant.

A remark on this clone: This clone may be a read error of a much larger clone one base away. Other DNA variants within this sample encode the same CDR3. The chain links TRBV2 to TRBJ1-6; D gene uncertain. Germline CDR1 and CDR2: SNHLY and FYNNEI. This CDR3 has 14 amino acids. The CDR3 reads CASRDNSYNSPLHF. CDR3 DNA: TGTGCCAGCCGTGACAACTCCTATAATTCACCCCTCCACTTT.

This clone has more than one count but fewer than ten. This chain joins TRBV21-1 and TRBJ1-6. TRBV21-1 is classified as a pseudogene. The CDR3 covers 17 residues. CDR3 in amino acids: CASRWTTNFYNNSPLHF. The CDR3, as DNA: TGTGCCAGCAGGTGGACGACAAACTTCTATAATAATTCACCCCTCCACTTT.

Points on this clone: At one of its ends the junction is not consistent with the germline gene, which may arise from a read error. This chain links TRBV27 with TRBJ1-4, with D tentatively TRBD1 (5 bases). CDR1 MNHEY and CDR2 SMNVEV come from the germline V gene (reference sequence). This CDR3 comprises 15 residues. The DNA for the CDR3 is TGTGCCAGCAGCCTTAGGGGCGCAACTAATGAAAATCTGTTTTTT. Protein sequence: CASSLRGATNENLFF.

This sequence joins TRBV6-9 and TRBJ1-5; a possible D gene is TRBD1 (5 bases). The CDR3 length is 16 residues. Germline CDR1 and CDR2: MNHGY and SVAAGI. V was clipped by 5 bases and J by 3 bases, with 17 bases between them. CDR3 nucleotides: TGTGCCAGCAGTGAACTAGCAGGCGGGGCCAATCAGCCCCAGCATTTT. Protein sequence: CASSELAGGANQPQHF.

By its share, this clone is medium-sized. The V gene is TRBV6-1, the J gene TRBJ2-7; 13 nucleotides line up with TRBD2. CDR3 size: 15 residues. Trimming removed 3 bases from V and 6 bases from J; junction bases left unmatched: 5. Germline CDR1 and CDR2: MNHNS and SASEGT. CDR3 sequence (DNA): TGTGCCAGCAGTGACCCTGGACTAGCGGGAGTCGAGCAGTACTTC. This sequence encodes CASSDPGLAGVEQYF.

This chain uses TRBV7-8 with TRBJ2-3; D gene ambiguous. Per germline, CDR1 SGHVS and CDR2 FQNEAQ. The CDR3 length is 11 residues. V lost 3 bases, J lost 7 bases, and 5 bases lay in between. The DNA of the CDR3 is TGTGCCAGCAGCTTCCTTTATACGCAGTATTTT. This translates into CASSFLYTQYF.

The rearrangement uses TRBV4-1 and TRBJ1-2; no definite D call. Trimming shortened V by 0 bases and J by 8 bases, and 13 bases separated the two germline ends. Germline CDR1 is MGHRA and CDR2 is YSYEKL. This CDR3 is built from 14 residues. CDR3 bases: TGCGCCAGCAGCCAAGAGTCGGCGGTGTTCGGCTACACCTTC. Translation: CASSQESAVFGYTF.

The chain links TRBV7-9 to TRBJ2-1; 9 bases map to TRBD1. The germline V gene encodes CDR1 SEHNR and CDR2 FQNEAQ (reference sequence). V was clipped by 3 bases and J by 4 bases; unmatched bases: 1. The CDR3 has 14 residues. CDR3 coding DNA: TGTGCCAGCAGCTTGACAGGGGGGTACAATGAGCAGTTCTTC. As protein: CASSLTGGYNEQFF.

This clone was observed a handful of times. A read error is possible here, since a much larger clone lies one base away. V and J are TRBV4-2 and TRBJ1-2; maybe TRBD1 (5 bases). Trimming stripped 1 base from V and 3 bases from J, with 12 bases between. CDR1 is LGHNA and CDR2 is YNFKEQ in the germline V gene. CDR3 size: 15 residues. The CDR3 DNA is TGTGCCAGCAGCCAAGCGGGGGAGATCTACTATGGCTACACCTTC. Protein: CASSQAGEIYYGYTF.

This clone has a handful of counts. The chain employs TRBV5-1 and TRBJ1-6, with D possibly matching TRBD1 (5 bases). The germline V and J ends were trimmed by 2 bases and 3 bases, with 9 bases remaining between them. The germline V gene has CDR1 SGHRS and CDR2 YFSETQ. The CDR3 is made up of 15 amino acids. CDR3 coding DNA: TGCGCCAGCAGCTTCCAGGGCCGCTATAATTCACCCCTCCACTTT. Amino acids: CASSFQGRYNSPLHF. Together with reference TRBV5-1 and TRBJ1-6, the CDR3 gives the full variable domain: KAGVTQTPRYLIKTRGQQVTLSCSPISGHRSVSWYQQTPGQGLQFLFEYFSETQRNKGNFPGRFSGRQFSNSRSEMNVSTLELGDSALYLCASSFQGRYNSPLHFGNGTRLTVT.

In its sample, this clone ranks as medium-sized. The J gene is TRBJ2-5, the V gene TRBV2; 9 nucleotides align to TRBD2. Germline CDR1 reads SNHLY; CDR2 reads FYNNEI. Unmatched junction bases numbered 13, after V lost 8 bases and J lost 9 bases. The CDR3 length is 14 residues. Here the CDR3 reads CASRWGSGGTPQYF. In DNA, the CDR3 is TGTGCCAGCCGCTGGGGAAGCGGGGGGACCCCCCAGTACTTC.

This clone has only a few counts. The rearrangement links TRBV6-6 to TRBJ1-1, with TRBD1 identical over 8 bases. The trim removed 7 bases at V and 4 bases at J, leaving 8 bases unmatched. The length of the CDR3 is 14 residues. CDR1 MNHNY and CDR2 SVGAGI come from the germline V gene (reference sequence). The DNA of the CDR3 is TGTGCCAGCACCTACAGGGGGAATGGCACTGAAGCTTTCTTT. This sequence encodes CASTYRGNGTEAFF.

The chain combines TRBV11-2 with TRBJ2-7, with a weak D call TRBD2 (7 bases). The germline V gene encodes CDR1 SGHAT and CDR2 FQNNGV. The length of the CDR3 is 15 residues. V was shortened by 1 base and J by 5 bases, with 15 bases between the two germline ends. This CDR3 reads CASSLGIGGADEQYF. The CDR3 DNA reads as TGTGCCAGCAGCTTAGGGATTGGGGGGGCAGACGAGCAGTACTTC.

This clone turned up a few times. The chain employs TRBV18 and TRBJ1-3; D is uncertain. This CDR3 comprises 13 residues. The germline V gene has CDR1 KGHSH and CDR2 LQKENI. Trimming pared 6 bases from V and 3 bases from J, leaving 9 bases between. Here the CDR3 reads CASSPGLGNTIYF. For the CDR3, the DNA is TGTGCCAGCTCTCCGGGCCTTGGAAACACCATATATTTT.

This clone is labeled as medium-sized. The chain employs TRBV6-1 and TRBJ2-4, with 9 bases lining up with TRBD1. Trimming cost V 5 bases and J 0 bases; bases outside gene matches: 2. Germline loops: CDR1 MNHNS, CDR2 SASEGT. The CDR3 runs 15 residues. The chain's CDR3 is CASSRQGVAKNIQYF. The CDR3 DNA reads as TGTGCCAGCAGTCGACAGGGGGTAGCCAAAAACATTCAGTACTTC.

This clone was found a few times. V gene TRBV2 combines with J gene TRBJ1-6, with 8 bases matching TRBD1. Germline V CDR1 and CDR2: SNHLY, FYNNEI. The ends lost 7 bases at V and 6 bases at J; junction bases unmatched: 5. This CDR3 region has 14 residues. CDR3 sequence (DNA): TGTGCCAGCACTTACAGGGGGGTTAATTCACCCCTCCACTTT. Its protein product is CASTYRGVNSPLHF.